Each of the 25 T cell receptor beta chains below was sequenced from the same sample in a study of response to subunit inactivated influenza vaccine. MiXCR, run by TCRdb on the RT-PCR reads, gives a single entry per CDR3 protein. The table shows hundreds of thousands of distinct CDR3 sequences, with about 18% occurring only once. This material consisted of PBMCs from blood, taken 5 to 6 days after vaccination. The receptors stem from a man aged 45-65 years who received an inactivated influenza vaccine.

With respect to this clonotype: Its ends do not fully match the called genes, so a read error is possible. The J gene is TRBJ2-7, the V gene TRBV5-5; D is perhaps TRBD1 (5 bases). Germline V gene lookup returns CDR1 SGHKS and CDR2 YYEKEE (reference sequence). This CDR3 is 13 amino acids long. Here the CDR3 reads CASSLFQGHEHYF. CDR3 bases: TGTGCCAGCAGCTTGTTCCAGGGCCACGAGCACTACTTC.

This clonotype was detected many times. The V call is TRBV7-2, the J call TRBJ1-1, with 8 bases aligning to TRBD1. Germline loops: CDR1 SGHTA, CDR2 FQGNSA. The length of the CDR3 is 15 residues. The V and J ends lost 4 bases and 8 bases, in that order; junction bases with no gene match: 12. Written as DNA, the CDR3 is TGTGCCAGCAGCTCCCACCCCGGGACAGGATCAGAAGCTTTCTTT. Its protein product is CASSSHPGTGSEAFF.

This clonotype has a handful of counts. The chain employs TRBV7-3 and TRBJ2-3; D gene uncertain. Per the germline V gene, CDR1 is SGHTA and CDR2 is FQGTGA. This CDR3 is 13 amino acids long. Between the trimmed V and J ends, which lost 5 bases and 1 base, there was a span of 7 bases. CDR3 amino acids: CASSAHGTDTQYF. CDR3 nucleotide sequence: TGTGCCAGCAGCGCCCATGGCACAGATACGCAGTATTTT.

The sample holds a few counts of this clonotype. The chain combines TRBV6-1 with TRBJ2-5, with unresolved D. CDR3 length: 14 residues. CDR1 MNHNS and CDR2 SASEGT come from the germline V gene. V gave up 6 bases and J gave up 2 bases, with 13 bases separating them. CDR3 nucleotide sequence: TGTGCCAGCAGCCCCTTGTACAGTCAAGAGACCCAGTACTTC. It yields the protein CASSPLYSQETQYF.

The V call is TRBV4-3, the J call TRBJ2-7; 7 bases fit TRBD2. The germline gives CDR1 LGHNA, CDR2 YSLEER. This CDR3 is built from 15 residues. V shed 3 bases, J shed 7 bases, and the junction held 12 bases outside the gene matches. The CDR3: CASSQDGGLVGEQYF. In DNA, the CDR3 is TGCGCCAGCAGCCAGGATGGAGGACTAGTGGGTGAGCAGTACTTC.

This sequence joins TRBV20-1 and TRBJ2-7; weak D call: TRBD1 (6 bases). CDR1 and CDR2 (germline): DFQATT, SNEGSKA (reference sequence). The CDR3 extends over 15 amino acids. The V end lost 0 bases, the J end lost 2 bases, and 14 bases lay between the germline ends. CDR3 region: CSAREVQGLPYEQYF. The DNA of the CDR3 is TGCAGTGCTAGAGAGGTACAGGGCCTCCCCTACGAGCAGTACTTC.

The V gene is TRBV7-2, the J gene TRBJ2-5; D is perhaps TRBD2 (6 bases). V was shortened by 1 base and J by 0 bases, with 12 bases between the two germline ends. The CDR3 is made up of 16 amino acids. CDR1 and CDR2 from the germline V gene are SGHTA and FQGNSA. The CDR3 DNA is TGTGCCAGCAGCTTAGGGTGGGGGAGGAACCAAGAGACCCAGTACTTC. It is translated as CASSLGWGRNQETQYF. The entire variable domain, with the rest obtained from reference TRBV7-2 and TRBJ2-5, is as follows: GAGVSQSPSNKVTEKGKDVELRCDPISGHTALYWYRQSLGQGLEFLIYFQGNSAPDKSGLPSDRFSAERTGGSVSTLTIQRTQQEDSAVYLCASSLGWGRNQETQYFGPGTRLLVL.

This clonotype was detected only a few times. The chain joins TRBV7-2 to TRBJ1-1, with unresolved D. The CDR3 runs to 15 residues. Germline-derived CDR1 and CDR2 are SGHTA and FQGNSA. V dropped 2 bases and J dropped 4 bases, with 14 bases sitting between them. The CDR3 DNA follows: TGTGCCAGCAGCTTAAATTGGAACAGAGTCACTGAAGCTTTCTTT. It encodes CASSLNWNRVTEAFF.

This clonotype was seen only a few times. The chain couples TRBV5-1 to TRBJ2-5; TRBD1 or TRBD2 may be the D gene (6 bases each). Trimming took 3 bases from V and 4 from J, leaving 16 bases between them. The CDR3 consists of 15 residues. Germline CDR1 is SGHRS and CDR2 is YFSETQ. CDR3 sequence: CASSSGRGAGETQYF. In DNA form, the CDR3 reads TGCGCCAGCAGCTCTGGCAGGGGAGCGGGAGAGACCCAGTACTTC.

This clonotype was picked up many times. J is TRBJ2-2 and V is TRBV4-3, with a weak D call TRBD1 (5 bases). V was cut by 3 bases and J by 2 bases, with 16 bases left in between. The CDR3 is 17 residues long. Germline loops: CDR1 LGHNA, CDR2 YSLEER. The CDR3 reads CASSQYRGQRNTGELFF. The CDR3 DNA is TGCGCCAGCAGCCAGTACCGCGGACAAAGAAACACCGGGGAGCTGTTTTTT.

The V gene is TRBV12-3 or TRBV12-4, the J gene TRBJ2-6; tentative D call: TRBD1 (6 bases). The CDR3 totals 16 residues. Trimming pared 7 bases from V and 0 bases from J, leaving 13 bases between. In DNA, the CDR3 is TGTGCCAGCAATCCTACAGGGATCTCTGGGGCCAACGTCCTGACTTTC. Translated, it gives CASNPTGISGANVLTF.

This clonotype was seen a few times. CDR3 residues: CSVPGPTYGYTF. The CDR3 coding sequence is TGCAGCGTTCCGGGGCCTACTTATGGCTACACCTTC. This sequence joins TRBV29-1 and TRBJ1-2; D possibly corresponds to TRBD1 (5 bases). The V end was cut by 5 bases, the J end by 5 bases, with 12 bases between. There are 12 residues in the CDR3. Germline loops: CDR1 SQVTM, CDR2 ANQGSEA.

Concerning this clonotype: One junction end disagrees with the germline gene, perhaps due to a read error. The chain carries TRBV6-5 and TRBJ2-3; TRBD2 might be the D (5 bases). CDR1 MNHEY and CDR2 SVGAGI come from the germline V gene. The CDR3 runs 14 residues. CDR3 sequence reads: CASSYLALTDTQYF. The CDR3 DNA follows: TGTGCCAGCAGCTACTTAGCGCTCACAGATACGCAGTATTTT.

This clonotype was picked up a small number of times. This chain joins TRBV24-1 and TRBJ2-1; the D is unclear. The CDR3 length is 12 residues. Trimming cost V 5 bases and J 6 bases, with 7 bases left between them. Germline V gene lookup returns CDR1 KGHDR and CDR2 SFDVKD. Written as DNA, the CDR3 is TGTGCCACCAGTGGAACAGCCAATGAGCAGTTCTTC. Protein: CATSGTANEQFF.

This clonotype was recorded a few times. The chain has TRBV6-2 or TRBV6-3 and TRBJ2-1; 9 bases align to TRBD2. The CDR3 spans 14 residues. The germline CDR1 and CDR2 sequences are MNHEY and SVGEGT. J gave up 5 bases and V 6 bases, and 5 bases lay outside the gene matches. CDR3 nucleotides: TGTGCCAGCAGGAGCGGGGGGCAAGACAATGAGCAGTTCTTC. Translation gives CASRSGGQDNEQFF.

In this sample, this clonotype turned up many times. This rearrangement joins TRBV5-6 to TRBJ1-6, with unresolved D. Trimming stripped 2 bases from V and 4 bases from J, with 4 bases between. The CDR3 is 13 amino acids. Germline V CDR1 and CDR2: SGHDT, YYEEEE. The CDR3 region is CASSFGYNSPLHF. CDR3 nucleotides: TGTGCCAGCAGCTTTGGTTATAATTCACCCCTCCACTTT. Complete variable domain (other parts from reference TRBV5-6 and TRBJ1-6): DAGVTQSPTHLIKTRGQQVTLRCSPKSGHDTVSWYQQALGQGPQFIFQYYEEEERQRGNFPDRFSGHQFPNYSSELNVNALLLGDSALYLCASSFGYNSPLHFGNGTRLTVT.

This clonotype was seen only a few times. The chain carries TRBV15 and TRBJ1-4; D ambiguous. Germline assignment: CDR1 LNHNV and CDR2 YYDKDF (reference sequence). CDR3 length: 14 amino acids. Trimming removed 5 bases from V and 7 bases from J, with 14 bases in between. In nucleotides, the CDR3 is TGTGCCACCAGCGTCGGACCCCATGGTGAAAAACTGTTTTTT. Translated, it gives CATSVGPHGEKLFF.

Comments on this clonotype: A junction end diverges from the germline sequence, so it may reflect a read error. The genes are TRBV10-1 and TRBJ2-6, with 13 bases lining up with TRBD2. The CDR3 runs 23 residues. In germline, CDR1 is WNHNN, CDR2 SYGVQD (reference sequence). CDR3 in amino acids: CASSQRRLGLAGTNRSGANVLTF. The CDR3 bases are TGTGCCAGCAGCCAACGGAGACTGGGACTAGCGGGAACGAACCGCTCTGGGGCCAACGTCCTGACTTTC.

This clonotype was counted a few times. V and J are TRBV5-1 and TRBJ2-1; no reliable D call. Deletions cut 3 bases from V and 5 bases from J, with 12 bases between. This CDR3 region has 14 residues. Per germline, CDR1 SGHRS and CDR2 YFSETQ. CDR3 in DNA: TGCGCCAGCAGCTCCTCCCTTGAAAACAATGAGCAGTTCTTC. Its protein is CASSSSLENNEQFF.

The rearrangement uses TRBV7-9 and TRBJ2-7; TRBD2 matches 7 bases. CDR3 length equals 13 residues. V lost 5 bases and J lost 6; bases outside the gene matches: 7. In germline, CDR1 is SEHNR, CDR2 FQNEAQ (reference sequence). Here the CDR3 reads CASSQSGKGEQYF. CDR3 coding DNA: TGTGCCAGCAGCCAAAGCGGGAAGGGCGAGCAGTACTTC.

This CDR3 reads CATSIGLATGELFF. DNA of the CDR3: TGTGCCACCAGCATCGGACTAGCAACCGGGGAGCTGTTTTTT. V and J are TRBV15 and TRBJ2-2; 8 bases match TRBD2. Germline trimming cut 4 bases from V and 5 bases from J; bases unmatched to any gene: 3. The CDR3 runs 14 residues. From germline, CDR1 is LNHNV and CDR2 YYDKDF (reference sequence). Supplemented by reference TRBV15 and TRBJ2-2, the full variable domain reads DAMVIQNPRYQVTQFGKPVTLSCSQTLNHNVMYWYQQKSSQAPKLLFHYYDKDFNNEADTPDNFQSRRPNTSFCFLDIRSPGLGDTAMYLCATSIGLATGELFFGEGSRLTVL.

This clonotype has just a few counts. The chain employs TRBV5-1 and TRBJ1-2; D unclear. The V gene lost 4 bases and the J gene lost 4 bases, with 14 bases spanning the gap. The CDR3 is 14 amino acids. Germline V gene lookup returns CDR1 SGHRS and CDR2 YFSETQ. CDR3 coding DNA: TGCGCCAGCAGCCCGAGAAGGGATAGCTATGGCTACACCTTC. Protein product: CASSPRRDSYGYTF.

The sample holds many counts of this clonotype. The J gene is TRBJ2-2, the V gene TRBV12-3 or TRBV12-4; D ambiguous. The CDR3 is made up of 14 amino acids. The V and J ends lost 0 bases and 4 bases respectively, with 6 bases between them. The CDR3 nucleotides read TGTGCCAGCAGTTTAGCCGTTCTCACCGGGGAGCTGTTTTTT. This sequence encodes CASSLAVLTGELFF.

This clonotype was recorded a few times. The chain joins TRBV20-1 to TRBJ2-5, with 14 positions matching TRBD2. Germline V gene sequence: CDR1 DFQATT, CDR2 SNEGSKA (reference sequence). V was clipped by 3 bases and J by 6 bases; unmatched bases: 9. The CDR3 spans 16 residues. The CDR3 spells CSASGSTSGGAQTQYF. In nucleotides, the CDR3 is TGCAGTGCTAGTGGGTCGACTAGCGGGGGGGCACAGACCCAGTACTTC.

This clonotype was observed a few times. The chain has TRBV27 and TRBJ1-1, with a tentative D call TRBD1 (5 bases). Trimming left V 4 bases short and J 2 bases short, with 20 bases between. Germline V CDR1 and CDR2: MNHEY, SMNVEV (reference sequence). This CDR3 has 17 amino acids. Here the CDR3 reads CASSSRGGEGVNTEAFF. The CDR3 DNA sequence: TGTGCCAGCAGTTCCCGCGGGGGGGAGGGCGTAAACACTGAAGCTTTCTTT.